The clone carrying this T cell receptor beta chain was counted a few times. CDR3 length: 14 amino acids. The V end lost 1 base, the J end lost 8 bases, and 14 bases lay between the germline ends. Looked up from germline, CDR1 is SGHVS and CDR2 is FQNEAQ. PCR was performed a second time for about 7 to 11 cycles using a sample-barcoded 5' primer and a J-beta primer mix. The authors tagged each cDNA molecule using a template-switch adaptor with 12 random nucleotides. MiXCR, applied by TCRdb to the 5' RACE reads, yields one record per CDR3 protein. Of about 640,000 distinct CDR3 sequences listed, about 30% are singletons. These data belong to a study of blood T cells in healthy people across ages. Isolation per sample recovered at least 7 million PBMCs. The authors extracted at least 6 micrograms of total RNA per sample.

This chain uses TRBV7-8 with TRBJ1-2; D is perhaps TRBD1 (5 bases). The sequencing sample was made of blood. This receptor was identified in a woman of 80 years or more in good health. CDR3 in amino acids: CASSLVWGGDGYTF. CDR3 nucleotide sequence: TGTGCCAGCAGCTTAGTCTGGGGCGGAGACGGCTACACCTTC. Combining the CDR3 with reference TRBV7-8 and TRBJ1-2 gives the whole variable domain GAGVSQSPRYKVAKRGQDVALRCDPISGHVSLFWYQQALGQGPEFLTYFQNEAQLDKSGLPSDRFFAERPEGSVSTLKIQRTQQEDSAVYLCASSLVWGGDGYTFGSGTRLTVV.